The sample holds a few counts of the clone carrying this TCR beta chain. The target antigen is unknown. The sample originates from a study of chemoradiotherapy in HPV16-positive cancers. Repeated repertoire sampling spanned the course of chemoradiotherapy. Study observations and caveats: For HPV16-positive patients, expanding HPV-responsive T cells associated with longer recurrence-free survival. Functional assays defining HPV-specific T cells used only a couple of HPV16-positive patients. Candidate HPV-specific clones and E7-related TCR motifs grew in tumor during treatment.

Some clones are missing from TCRdb's copy, which holds only in-frame ones; the method was immunoSEQ multiplex PCR. The data contain around 68,000 clones, 85% to 90% of them singletons. Looked up from germline, CDR1 is SQVTM and CDR2 is ANQGSEA. Trimming shortened V by 5 bases and J by 5 bases, and 15 bases separated the two germline ends. The CDR3 is 13 amino acids. This sample comprised blood, obtained from a patient who underwent chemoradiotherapy. The rearrangement uses TRBV29-1 and TRBJ1-1; no definite D call. This TCR was sampled from a human donor with HPV-associated anogenital cancer. CDR3 residues: CSVTAAAGTEAFF. As DNA, the CDR3 is TGCAGCGTTACGGCGGCGGCGGGAACTGAAGCTTTCTTT.